The present TCR beta chain was sequenced within a study of Tregs in tolerant kidney transplant recipients. At the level of the study: Mixed chimerism was transient after nonmyeloablative marrow transplants from related graft donors.

On this clone itself: Antigen: not known.

The CDR3 runs to 18 residues. Germline V lookup: CDR1 KGHSH, CDR2 LQKENI. V dropped 6 bases and J dropped 2 bases, with 25 bases sitting between them. This table comes from immunoSEQ multiplex PCR, and its TCRdb copy is limited to in-frame clones, with some not included. Of 75,000 to 80,000 clones in the sample, around 90% are singletons; the top ten hold 0.34%. Thawed PBMCs were FACS-sorted into unstimulated CD4+CD25+CD127- regulatory T cells, CD4+CD25- non-regulatory cells, CD4 and CD8 cells. General observations from the study: Validation in larger populations is needed because few patients were studied. Donor-specific Treg expansion exceeded global Treg expansion in tolerant patients, suggesting antigen drive.

The TCR sequence derives from a human donor who received a combined kidney and bone marrow transplant. The specimen was Tregs from blood, collected before the transplant. V usage is TRBV18 and J usage is TRBJ2-5, with D perhaps TRBD1 (7 bases). The DNA for the CDR3 is TGTGCCAGCTCTCAAAGACCGGCAGGGGGGTCCTTACAAGAGACCCAGTACTTC. Translated: CASSQRPAGGSLQETQYF.